The 21 T cell receptor beta chains in this list originate from one sample, sequenced in a study of TIL therapy for anti-PD-1-resistant metastatic lung cancer. This was the immunoSEQ v3 assay. Method: immunoSEQ multiplex PCR; TCRdb's copy keeps in-frame clones and lacks some. The table records just under 60,000 clones, around 67% of them present only once. Time point meaning: pre-treatment sample, taken before nivolumab and TIL therapy. The sequencing used blood, collected at baseline. These receptors all come from a person aged 25 to 79 with non-small cell lung cancer.

This clone was seen only a few times. V is TRBV11-2 and J is TRBJ1-1; D call uncertain. V was shortened by 3 bases and J by 7 bases, with 9 bases between the two germline ends. The CDR3 loop spans 12 amino acids. CDR1 is SGHAT and CDR2 is FQNNGV in the germline V gene. This CDR3 is CASSFDGNEAFF. CDR3 nucleotides: TGTGCCAGCAGCTTTGACGGGAATGAAGCTTTCTTT.

In nucleotides, the CDR3 is TGCAGCGTTAGCGGGGACGGGATGGATACGCAGTATTTT. This translates into CSVSGDGMDTQYF. The chain uses TRBV29-1 and TRBJ2-3; 7 nucleotides align to TRBD2. V lost 5 bases, J lost 6 bases, and 8 bases stayed unmatched. Looked up from germline, CDR1 is SQVTM and CDR2 is ANQGSEA. CDR3 size: 13 residues.

The V and J genes are TRBV2 and TRBJ2-5; possibly TRBD1 for D (6 bases). Germline V gene data show CDR1 as SNHLY and CDR2 as FYNNEI. The V gene lost 8 bases and the J gene lost 5 bases, with 24 bases spanning the gap. This CDR3 contains 16 residues. The CDR3 is CASGGTGRVTSETQYF. For the CDR3, the DNA is TGTGCCAGCGGGGGCACCGGAAGGGTTACCAGTGAGACCCAGTACTTC.

The J gene is TRBJ2-1, the V gene TRBV7-9; D is unresolved. This CDR3 contains 14 residues. Germline CDR1 SEHNR, CDR2 FQNEAQ (reference sequence). Trimming pared 5 bases from V and 3 bases from J, leaving 11 bases between. In DNA, the CDR3 is TGTGCCAGCAGCCAATCACACCTCTACAATGAGCAGTTCTTC. Amino acids: CASSQSHLYNEQFF.

This clone was observed a handful of times. The rearrangement joins TRBV27 to TRBJ1-4, with unresolved D. CDR1 and CDR2 from the germline V gene are MNHEY and SMNVEV (reference sequence). V lost 3 bases and J lost 8, with 7 bases in between. This CDR3 has 12 residues. The chain's CDR3 is CASSFLGEKLFF. The CDR3 DNA sequence: TGTGCCAGCAGTTTTCTGGGCGAAAAACTGTTTTTT. Drawing the rest from reference TRBV27 and TRBJ1-4, the complete variable domain is EAQVTQNPRYLITVTGKKLTVTCSQNMNHEYMSWYRQDPGLGLRQIYYSMNVEVTDKGDVPEGYKVSRKEKRNFPLILESPSPNQTSLYFCASSFLGEKLFFGSGTQLSVL.

In this sample, this clone turned up once. The chain carries TRBV5-1 and TRBJ2-5; D is unresolved. The germline V gene has CDR1 SGHRS and CDR2 YFSETQ. The CDR3 spans 13 residues. The V end was cut by 2 bases, the J end by 3 bases, with 8 bases between. CDR3 nucleotide sequence: TGCGCCAGCAGCTTACCGGGTGAAGAGACCCAGTACTTC. Protein sequence: CASSLPGEETQYF.

A few counts support this clone. The chain carries TRBV19 and TRBJ1-6; the D gene is possibly TRBD1 (5 bases). The V end lost 1 base, the J end lost 8 bases, and 18 bases lay between the germline ends. The CDR3 consists of 17 residues. Germline assignment: CDR1 LNHDA and CDR2 SQIVND (reference sequence). The CDR3 region is CASSIGRPGLIDSPLHF. The CDR3 nucleotides are TGTGCCAGTAGTATAGGACGACCAGGGTTGATTGATTCACCCCTCCACTTT. The full variable domain, completed using reference TRBV19 and TRBJ1-6, is DGGITQSPKYLFRKEGQNVTLSCEQNLNHDAMYWYRQDPGQGLRLIYYSQIVNDFQKGDIAEGYSVSREKKESFPLTVTSAQKNPTAFYLCASSIGRPGLIDSPLHFGNGTRLTVT.

This clone came up once. The genes are TRBV6-1 and TRBJ1-3; 7 bases line up with TRBD1. Germline V gene sequence: CDR1 MNHNS, CDR2 SASEGT. V gave up 3 bases and J gave up 7 bases; unmatched junction bases: 12. The CDR3 covers 16 residues. CDR3: CASSDTTGFWGNTIYF. The CDR3 DNA reads as TGTGCCAGCAGTGATACGACAGGGTTTTGGGGGAACACCATATATTTT.

V and J are TRBV7-2 and TRBJ2-1; no clear D gene. The CDR3 sequence is 12 residues long. V was cut by 5 bases and J by 9 bases, with 11 bases left in between. The V gene's germline CDR1 is SGHTA and CDR2 FQGNSA. The CDR3 reads CASSPYSREQFF. The DNA for the CDR3 is TGTGCCAGCAGCCCCTACAGCCGTGAGCAGTTCTTC.

This rearrangement joins TRBV2 to TRBJ2-2, with a possible D match to TRBD2 (6 bases). The V gene's germline CDR1 is SNHLY and CDR2 FYNNEI. Trimming took off 6 bases at V and 4 bases at J, with 21 bases between the two ends. The CDR3 has 17 amino acids. The CDR3 here is CASRTMGGRSFTGELFF. For the CDR3, the DNA is TGTGCCAGCAGGACCATGGGGGGTAGGTCCTTCACCGGGGAGCTGTTTTTT. Full variable domain (remainder filled in from reference TRBV2 and TRBJ2-2): EPEVTQTPSHQVTQMGQEVILRCVPISNHLYFYWYRQILGQKVEFLVSFYNNEISEKSEIFDDQFSVERPDGSNFTLKIRSTKLEDSAMYFCASRTMGGRSFTGELFFGEGSRLTVL.

This chain joins TRBV7-9 and TRBJ1-2; TRBD1 might be the D (6 bases). V was cut by 8 bases and J by 4 bases, with 17 bases left in between. In germline, CDR1 is SEHNR, CDR2 FQNEAQ (reference sequence). The CDR3 extends over 14 amino acids. The chain's CDR3 is CASRSHRVPYGYTF. The CDR3 DNA reads as TGTGCCAGCCGTTCACACAGGGTACCCTATGGCTACACCTTC.

V is TRBV21-1 and J is TRBJ1-5. TRBV21-1 is given as a pseudogene. This CDR3 region has 16 residues. CDR3 sequence (DNA): TGTGCCAGCAGCAAGGGGGGGTCGCACAGGGTAGAGCCCCAGCATTTT. Translation: CASSKGGSHRVEPQHF.

CDR3 region: CASSLDTSGRAYEQYF. The CDR3, as DNA: TGCGCCAGCAGCCTTGACACTAGCGGGAGGGCCTACGAGCAGTACTTC. The V gene is TRBV4-1, the J gene TRBJ2-7; TRBD2 matches at 13 bases. Trimming removed 4 bases from V and 2 bases from J; junction bases left unmatched: 5. Germline V CDR1 and CDR2: MGHRA, YSYEKL. The CDR3 spans 16 residues.

This chain links TRBV19 with TRBJ2-7; 8 bases map to TRBD1. Trimming removed 5 bases from V and 4 bases from J; junction bases left unmatched: 10. Germline-derived CDR1 and CDR2 are LNHDA and SQIVND (reference sequence). This CDR3 comprises 15 residues. CDR3 in DNA: TGTGCCAGTAGTCTCGCCAGGACAGGGTGGTACGAGCAGTACTTC. Its protein product is CASSLARTGWYEQYF.

The V gene is TRBV19, the J gene TRBJ1-5; 7 bases map to TRBD1. Germline lookup yields CDR1 LNHDA and CDR2 SQIVND (reference sequence). The CDR3 spans 15 residues. Germline trimming cut 3 bases from V and 4 bases from J; bases unmatched to any gene: 6. CDR3 amino acids: CASSIEGAGNQPQHF. The DNA for the CDR3 is TGTGCCAGTAGTATCGAGGGGGCCGGGAATCAGCCCCAGCATTTT.

The chain couples TRBV7-2 to TRBJ2-1, with TRBD2 identical over 9 bases. The CDR3 contains 16 residues. After removal of 5 bases from V and 3 bases from J, the junction contained 8 bases not matched to a gene. Germline V gene data show CDR1 as SGHTA and CDR2 as FQGNSA. The CDR3 DNA follows: TGTGCCAGCAGCGTAGGAGCGGGGGGATTCTACAATGAGCAGTTCTTC. Amino acids: CASSVGAGGFYNEQFF.

This chain uses TRBV28 with TRBJ2-7, with D maybe TRBD1 (6 bases). The CDR3 length is 13 residues. Deletions cut 7 bases from V and 2 bases from J, with 12 bases between. CDR1 and CDR2 from the germline V gene are MDHEN and SYDVKM. As DNA, the CDR3 is TGTGCCAGCACCATGGACAGTACCTACGAGCAGTACTTC. Encoded protein: CASTMDSTYEQYF. Complete variable domain (other parts from reference TRBV28 and TRBJ2-7): DVKVTQSSRYLVKRTGEKVFLECVQDMDHENMFWYRQDPGLGLRLIYFSYDVKMKEKGDIPEGYSVSREKKERFSLILESASTNQTSMYLCASTMDSTYEQYFGPGTRLTVT.

Here the CDR3 DNA reads TGTGCCTGGAGGGCAGGGATTAGCAATCAGCCCCAGCATTTT. It encodes CAWRAGISNQPQHF. The chain employs TRBV30 and TRBJ1-5; tentatively, D is TRBD1 (5 bases). The CDR3 totals 14 residues. CDR1 and CDR2 from the germline V gene are GTSNPN and SVGIG (reference sequence). Trimming pared 3 bases from V and 0 bases from J, leaving 9 bases between.

V usage is TRBV5-4 and J usage is TRBJ1-2; 7 bases are a match to TRBD1. CDR1 and CDR2 from the germline V gene are SGHNT and YYREEE (reference sequence). J was trimmed by 4 bases and V by 0 bases; bases with no gene match: 0. The CDR3 totals 13 residues. The CDR3, as DNA: TGTGCCAGCAGCTTGGGGGACAGCTATGGCTACACCTTC. Its translation: CASSLGDSYGYTF. Using reference TRBV5-4 and TRBJ1-2 for the parts outside the CDR3, the full variable domain is ETGVTQSPTHLIKTRGQQVTLRCSSQSGHNTVSWYQQALGQGPQFIFQYYREEENGRGNFPPRFSGLQFPNYSSELNVNALELDDSALYLCASSLGDSYGYTFGSGTRLTVV.

This clone has just a few counts. The rearrangement links TRBV11-2 to TRBJ1-2, with 7 bases fitting TRBD1. This CDR3 is built from 13 residues. In germline, CDR1 is SGHAT, CDR2 FQNNGV. Unmatched junction bases numbered 7, after V lost 4 bases and J lost 8 bases. CDR3 in amino acids: CASSSQGKGGYTF. The CDR3 DNA sequence: TGTGCCAGCAGCTCACAGGGGAAGGGGGGCTACACCTTC.

This clone was seen a few times. The rearrangement joins TRBV2 to TRBJ2-3, with D uncertain. The V and J ends lost 2 bases and 0 bases respectively, with 6 bases between them. The CDR3 loop spans 14 amino acids. Germline loops: CDR1 SNHLY, CDR2 FYNNEI. The CDR3: CASSESWSTDTQYF. CDR3 nucleotide sequence: TGTGCCAGCAGTGAAAGCTGGAGCACAGATACGCAGTATTTT.